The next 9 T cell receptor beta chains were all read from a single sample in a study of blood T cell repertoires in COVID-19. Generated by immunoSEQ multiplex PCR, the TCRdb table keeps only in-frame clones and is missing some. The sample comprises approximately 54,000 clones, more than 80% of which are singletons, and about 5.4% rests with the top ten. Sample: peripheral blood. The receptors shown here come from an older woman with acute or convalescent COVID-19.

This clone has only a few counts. The CDR3 loop reads CASSLRTGYIPYNSPLHF. CDR3 nucleotide sequence: TGTGCCAGCAGCCTACGGACAGGGTACATCCCTTATAATTCACCCCTCCACTTT. V usage is TRBV5-6 and J usage is TRBJ1-6, with TRBD1 matching over 8 bases. After removal of 4 bases from V and 4 bases from J, the junction contained 13 bases not matched to a gene. The CDR3 runs to 18 residues. Germline values: CDR1 SGHDT, CDR2 YYEEEE.

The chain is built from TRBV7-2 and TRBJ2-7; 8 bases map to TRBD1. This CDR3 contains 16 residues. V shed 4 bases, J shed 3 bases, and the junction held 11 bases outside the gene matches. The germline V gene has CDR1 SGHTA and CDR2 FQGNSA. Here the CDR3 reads CASSSVDRGGLYEQYF. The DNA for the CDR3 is TGTGCCAGCAGCTCCGTAGACAGGGGAGGTCTCTACGAGCAGTACTTC.

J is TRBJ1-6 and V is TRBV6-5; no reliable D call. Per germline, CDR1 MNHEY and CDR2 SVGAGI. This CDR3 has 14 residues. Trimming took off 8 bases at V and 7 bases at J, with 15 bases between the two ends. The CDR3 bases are TGTGCCAGCGGAGGCGCCAGCGGCAATTCACCCCTCCACTTT. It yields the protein CASGGASGNSPLHF.

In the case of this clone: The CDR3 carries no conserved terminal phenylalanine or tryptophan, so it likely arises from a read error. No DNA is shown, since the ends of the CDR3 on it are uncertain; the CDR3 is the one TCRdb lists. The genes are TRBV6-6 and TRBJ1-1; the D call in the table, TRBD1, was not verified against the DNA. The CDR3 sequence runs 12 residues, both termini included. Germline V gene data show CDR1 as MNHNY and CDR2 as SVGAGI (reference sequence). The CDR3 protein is CASSYDGAAEKL.

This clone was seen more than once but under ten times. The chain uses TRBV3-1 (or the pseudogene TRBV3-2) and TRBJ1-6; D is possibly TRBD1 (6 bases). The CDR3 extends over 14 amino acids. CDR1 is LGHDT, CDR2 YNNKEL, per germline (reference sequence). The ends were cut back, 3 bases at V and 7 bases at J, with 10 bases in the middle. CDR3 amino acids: CASSQTGVNSPLHF. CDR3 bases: TGTGCCAGCAGCCAGACAGGAGTAAATTCACCCCTCCACTTT.

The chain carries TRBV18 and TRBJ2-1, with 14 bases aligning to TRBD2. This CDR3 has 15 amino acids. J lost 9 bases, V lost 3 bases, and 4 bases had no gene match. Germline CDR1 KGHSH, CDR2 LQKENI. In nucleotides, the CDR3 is TGTGCCAGCTCACCCGGGACTAGCGGGAGCATTGAGCAGTTCTTC. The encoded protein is CASSPGTSGSIEQFF.

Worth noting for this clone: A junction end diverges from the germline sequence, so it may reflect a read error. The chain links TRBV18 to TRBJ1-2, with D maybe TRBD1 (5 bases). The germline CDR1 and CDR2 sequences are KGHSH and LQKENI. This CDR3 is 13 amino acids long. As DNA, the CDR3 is TGTGCCAGCTCTCAAACAGGTCGTGAAGTCCCTGGCTTC. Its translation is CASSQTGREVPGF. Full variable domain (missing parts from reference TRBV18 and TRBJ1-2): NAGVMQNPRHLVRRRGQEARLRCSPMKGHSHVYWYRQLPEEGLKFMVYLQKENIIDESGMPKERFSAEFPKEGPSILRIQQVVRGDSAAYFCASSQTGREVPGFGSGTRLTVV.

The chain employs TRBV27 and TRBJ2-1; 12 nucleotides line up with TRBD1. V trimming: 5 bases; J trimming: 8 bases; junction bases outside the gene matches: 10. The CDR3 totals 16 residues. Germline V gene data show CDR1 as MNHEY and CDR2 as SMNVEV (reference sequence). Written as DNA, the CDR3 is TGTGCCAGCAGTATGGGACAGGGGGCCCCACTCTATGAGCAGTTCTTC. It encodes CASSMGQGAPLYEQFF.

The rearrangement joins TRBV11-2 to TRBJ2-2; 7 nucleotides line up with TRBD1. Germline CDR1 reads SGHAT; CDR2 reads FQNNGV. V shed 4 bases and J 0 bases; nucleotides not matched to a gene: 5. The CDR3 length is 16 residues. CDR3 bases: TGTGCCAGCAGCTCGACCGGGACAGCGAACACCGGGGAGCTGTTTTTT. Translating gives CASSSTGTANTGELFF.